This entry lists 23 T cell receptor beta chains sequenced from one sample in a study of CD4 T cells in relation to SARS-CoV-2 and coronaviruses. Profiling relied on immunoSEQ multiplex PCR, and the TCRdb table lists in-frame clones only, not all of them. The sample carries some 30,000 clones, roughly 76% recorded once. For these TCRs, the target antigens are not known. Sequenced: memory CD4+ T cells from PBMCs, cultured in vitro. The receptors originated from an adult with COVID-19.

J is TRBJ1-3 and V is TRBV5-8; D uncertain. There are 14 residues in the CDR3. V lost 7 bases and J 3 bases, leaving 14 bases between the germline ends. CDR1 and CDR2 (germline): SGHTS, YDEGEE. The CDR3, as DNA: TGTGCCAGCTCTAGGACGGGTCTTGGAAACACCATATATTTT. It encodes CASSRTGLGNTIYF.

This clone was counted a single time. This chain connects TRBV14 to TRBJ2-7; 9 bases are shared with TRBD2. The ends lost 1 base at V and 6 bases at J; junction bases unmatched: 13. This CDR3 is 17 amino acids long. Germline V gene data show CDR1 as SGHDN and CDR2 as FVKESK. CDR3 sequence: CASSQVPTGTSFPEQYF. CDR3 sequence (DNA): TGTGCCAGCAGCCAAGTACCGACCGGGACTAGCTTTCCCGAGCAGTACTTC.

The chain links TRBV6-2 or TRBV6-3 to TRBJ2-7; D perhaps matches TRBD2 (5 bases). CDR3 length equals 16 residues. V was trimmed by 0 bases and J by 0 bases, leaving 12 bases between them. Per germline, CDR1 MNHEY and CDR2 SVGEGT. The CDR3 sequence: CASSYSWSSGSYEQYF. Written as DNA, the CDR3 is TGTGCCAGCAGTTACTCGTGGTCGAGCGGCTCCTACGAGCAGTACTTC.

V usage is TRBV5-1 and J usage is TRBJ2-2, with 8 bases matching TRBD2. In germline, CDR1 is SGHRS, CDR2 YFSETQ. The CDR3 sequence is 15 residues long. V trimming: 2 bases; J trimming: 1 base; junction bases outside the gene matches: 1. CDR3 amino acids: CASSLAGVNTGELFF. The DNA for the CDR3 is TGCGCCAGCAGCTTAGCGGGAGTGAACACCGGGGAGCTGTTTTTT.

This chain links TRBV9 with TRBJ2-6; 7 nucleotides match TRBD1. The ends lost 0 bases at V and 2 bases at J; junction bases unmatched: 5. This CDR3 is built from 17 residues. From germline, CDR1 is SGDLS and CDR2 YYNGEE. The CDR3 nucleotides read TGTGCCAGCAGCGTAGGGACAGGCCTGGCTGGGGCCAACGTCCTGACTTTC. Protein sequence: CASSVGTGLAGANVLTF.

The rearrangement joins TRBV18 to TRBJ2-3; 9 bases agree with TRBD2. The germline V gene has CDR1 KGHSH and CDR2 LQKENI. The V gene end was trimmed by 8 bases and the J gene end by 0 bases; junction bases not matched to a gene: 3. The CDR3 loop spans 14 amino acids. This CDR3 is CASLTSGSTDTQYF. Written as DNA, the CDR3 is TGTGCCAGCCTCACTAGCGGGAGCACAGATACGCAGTATTTT.

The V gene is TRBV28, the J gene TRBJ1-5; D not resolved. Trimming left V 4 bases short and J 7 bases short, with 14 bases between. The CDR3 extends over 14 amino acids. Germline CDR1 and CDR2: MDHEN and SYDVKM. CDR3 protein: CASSSRRPGQPQHF. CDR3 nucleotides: TGTGCCAGCAGTTCGCGACGGCCCGGGCAGCCCCAGCATTTT.

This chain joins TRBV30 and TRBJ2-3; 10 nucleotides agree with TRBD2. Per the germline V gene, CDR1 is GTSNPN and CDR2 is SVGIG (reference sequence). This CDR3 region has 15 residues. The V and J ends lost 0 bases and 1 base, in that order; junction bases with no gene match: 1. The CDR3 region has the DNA TGTGCCTGGAGTGTAGGGACTAGCGGCACAGATACGCAGTATTTT. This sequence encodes CAWSVGTSGTDTQYF.

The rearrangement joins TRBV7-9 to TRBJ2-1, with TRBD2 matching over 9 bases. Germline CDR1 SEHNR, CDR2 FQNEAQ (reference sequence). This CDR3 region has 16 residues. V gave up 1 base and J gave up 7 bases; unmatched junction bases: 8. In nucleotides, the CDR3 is TGTGCCAGCAGCTTAGACGGCGGGAGGGCCGGGAATGAGCAGTTCTTC. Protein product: CASSLDGGRAGNEQFF.

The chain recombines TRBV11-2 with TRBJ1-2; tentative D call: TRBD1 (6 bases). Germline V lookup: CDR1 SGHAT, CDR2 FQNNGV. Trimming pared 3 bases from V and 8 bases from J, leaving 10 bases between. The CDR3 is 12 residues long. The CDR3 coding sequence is TGTGCCAGCAGCTTCAGGGGTCGCGGCTACACCTTC. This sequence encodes CASSFRGRGYTF.

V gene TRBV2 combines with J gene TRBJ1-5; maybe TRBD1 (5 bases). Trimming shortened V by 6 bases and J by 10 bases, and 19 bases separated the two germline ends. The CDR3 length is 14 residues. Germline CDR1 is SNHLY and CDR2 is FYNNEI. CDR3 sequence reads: CASSAGTSLKPQHF. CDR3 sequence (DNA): TGTGCCAGCAGCGCCGGGACCTCCCTGAAACCCCAGCATTTT.

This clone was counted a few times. The CDR3, as DNA: TGTGCCACCAGCAGAGCAGGGGCGGCTGACTACGAGCAGTACTTC. Translating gives CATSRAGAADYEQYF. The chain joins TRBV15 to TRBJ2-7; weak D call: TRBD1 (6 bases). CDR3 length: 15 amino acids. Germline V gives CDR1 LNHNV, CDR2 YYDKDF (reference sequence). V was trimmed by 1 base and J by 3 bases, leaving 13 bases between them.

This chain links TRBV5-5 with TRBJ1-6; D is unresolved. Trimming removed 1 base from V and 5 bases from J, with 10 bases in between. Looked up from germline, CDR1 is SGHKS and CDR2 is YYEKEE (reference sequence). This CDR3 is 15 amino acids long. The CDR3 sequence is CASSLRPENNSPLHF. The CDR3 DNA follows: TGTGCCAGCAGCTTGCGGCCAGAAAATAATTCACCCCTCCACTTT.

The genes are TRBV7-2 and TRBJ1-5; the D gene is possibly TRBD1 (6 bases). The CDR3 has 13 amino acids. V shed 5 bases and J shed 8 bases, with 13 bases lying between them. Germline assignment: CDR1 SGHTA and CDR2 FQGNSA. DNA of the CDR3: TGTGCCAGCAGCCCTCCCGGGGGCGAGCCCCAGCATTTT. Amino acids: CASSPPGGEPQHF.

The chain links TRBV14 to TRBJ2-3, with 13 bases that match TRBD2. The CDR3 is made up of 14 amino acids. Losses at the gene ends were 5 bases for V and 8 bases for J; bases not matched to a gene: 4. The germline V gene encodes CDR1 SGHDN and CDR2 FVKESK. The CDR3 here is CASSDGLAGATQYF. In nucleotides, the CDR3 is TGTGCCAGCAGCGACGGACTAGCGGGAGCTACGCAGTATTTT.

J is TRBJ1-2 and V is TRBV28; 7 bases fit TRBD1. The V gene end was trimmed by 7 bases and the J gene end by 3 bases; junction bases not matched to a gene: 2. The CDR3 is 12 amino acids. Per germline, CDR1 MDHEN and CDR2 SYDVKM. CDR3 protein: CASNDRDYGYTF. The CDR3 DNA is TGTGCCAGCAATGACAGGGACTATGGCTACACCTTC.

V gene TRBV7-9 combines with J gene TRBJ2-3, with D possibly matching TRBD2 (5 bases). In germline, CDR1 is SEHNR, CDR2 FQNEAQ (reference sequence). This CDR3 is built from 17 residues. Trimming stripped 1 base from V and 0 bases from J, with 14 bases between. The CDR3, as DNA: TGTGCCAGCAGCTTAGAAGCAGCGGCCTCCAGCACAGATACGCAGTATTTT. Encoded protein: CASSLEAAASSTDTQYF. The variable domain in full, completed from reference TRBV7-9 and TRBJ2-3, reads DTGVSQNPRHKITKRGQNVTFRCDPISEHNRLYWYRQTLGQGPEFLTYFQNEAQLEKSRLLSDRFSAERPKGSFSTLEIQRTEQGDSAMYLCASSLEAAASSTDTQYFGPGTRLTVL.

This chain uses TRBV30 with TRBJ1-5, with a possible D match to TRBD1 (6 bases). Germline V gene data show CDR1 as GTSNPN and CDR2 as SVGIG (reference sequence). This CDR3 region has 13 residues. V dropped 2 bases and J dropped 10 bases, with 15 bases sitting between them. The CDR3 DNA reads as TGTGCCTGGAGTCAGGGGAAGGCGGGCCCCCAGCATTTT. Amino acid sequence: CAWSQGKAGPQHF.

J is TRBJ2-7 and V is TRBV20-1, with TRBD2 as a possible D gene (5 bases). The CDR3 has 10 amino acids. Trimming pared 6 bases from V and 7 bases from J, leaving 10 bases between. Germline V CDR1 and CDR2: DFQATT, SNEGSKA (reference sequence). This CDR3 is CSAGLGEQYF. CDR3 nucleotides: TGCAGTGCCGGACTGGGTGAGCAGTACTTC.

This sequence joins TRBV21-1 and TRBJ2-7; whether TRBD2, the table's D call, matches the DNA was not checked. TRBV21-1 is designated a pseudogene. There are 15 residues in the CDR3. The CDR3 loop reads CASSPGGLAVYEQYF. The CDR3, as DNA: TGTGCCAGCAGCCCCGGCGGGCTAGCGGTGTACGAGCAGTACTTC.

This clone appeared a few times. CDR3 DNA: TGTGCCTGGACAGCGGGGAGTCGGTTAAAGTCACCCCTCCACTTT. This encodes CAWTAGSRLKSPLHF. V usage is TRBV30 and J usage is TRBJ1-6; D unclear. The V gene's germline CDR1 is GTSNPN and CDR2 SVGIG (reference sequence). The CDR3 loop spans 15 amino acids. Trimming took off 4 bases at V and 10 bases at J, with 20 bases between the two ends.

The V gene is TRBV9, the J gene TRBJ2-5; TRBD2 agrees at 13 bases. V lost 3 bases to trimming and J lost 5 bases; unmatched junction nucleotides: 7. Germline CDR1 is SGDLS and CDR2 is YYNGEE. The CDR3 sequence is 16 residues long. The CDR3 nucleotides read TGTGCCAGCAGCGGCGGGACTAGCGGGAATCCTGAGACCCAGTACTTC. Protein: CASSGGTSGNPETQYF.

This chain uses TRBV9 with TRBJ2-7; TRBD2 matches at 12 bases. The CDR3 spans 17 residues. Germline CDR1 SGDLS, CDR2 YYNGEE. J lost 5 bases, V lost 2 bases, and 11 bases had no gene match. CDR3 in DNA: TGTGCCAGCAGCGTTTCTAGCGGGAGGGCCTTGATCGACGAGCAGTACTTC. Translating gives CASSVSSGRALIDEQYF.